This T cell receptor beta chain appears in the sequencing data of a study of blood T cells in healthy people across ages. The use of a sample-barcoded 5' primer and a J-beta primer mix characterized a second PCR of about 7 to 12 cycles. TCRdb used MiXCR to reprocess the 5' RACE reads, holding one entry per CDR3 protein. The sample includes around 690,000 distinct CDR3 sequences, about 54% of them seen just once. Regarding this clonotype: Its cognate antigen is unknown.

Trimming removed 1 base from V and 6 bases from J; junction bases left unmatched: 12. The length of the CDR3 is 18 residues. Germline V gene sequence: CDR1 SGHVS, CDR2 FQNEAQ. Broader study findings: In older individuals, TCR beta diversity per million T cells was lower, falling roughly linearly with age.

The receptor was derived from a man aged 55-75 years in good health. The chain links TRBV7-8 to TRBJ2-1; 10 bases map to TRBD2. The material sequenced was blood. The chain's CDR3 is CASSLGPWASGGRNEQFF. Written as DNA, the CDR3 is TGTGCCAGCAGCTTAGGACCCTGGGCTAGCGGGGGACGCAATGAGCAGTTCTTC.